This T cell receptor beta chain was sequenced in a study of blood T cell repertoires in COVID-19. Study-wide context: Spain, Italy and the United States supplied samples that represented acute and convalescent COVID-19. Nucleic acid was either cDNA or gDNA, and it came from T cells, B-cell-depleted T cells, or PBMCs.

V dropped 5 bases and J dropped 4 bases, with 14 bases sitting between them. Germline V CDR1 and CDR2: WNHNN, SYGVQD (reference sequence). CDR3 length equals 14 residues. The data were produced by immunoSEQ multiplex PCR, yet TCRdb's version contains in-frame clones alone and is incomplete. The sample contains about 240,000 clones, around 86% of which appear only once. This receptor was identified in a woman in her sixties or seventies with active or convalescent COVID-19. The V and J genes are TRBV10-1 and TRBJ2-5, with D maybe TRBD2 (7 bases). The sequenced material came from peripheral blood. The CDR3 region has the DNA TGCGCCAGCAGTTCGGGGGGCGCGGGAGAGACCCAGTACTTC. Translation gives CASSSGGAGETQYF.